The entry that follows covers one T cell receptor (beta chain) sequence. The data originate from a study of a mutant IDH1 vaccine in newly diagnosed glioma. On the study more broadly: Most had both radiotherapy and temozolomide beforehand; others had only one.

The method was immunoSEQ multiplex PCR; TCRdb's version includes in-frame clones alone and lacks a portion of them. The sample yields around 63,000 clones, about 91% seen once. The time point: baseline, week 1 (first vaccination visit). Treatment defined: pre-vaccination baseline after standard-of-care therapy. Trimming took off 3 bases at V and 4 bases at J, with 13 bases between the two ends. CDR1 and CDR2 (germline): SGHRS, YFSETQ. The CDR3 sequence is 15 residues long. The starting material was PBMCs, obtained from a glioma patient treated with radiotherapy, temozolomide or both. The chain links TRBV5-1 to TRBJ2-2; D may be TRBD1 (7 bases). This receptor was taken from a man aged 50-59 years with glioma. The CDR3 loop is CASSWRDSSTGELFF. DNA of the CDR3: TGCGCCAGCAGCTGGAGGGACAGTAGCACCGGGGAGCTGTTTTTT.